Listed below are T cell receptor beta chains from one sample, sequenced in a study of blood T cell repertoires in COVID-19. Clones were read by immunoSEQ multiplex PCR, and TCRdb kept only the in-frame ones, dropping some. In the table there are about 30,000 clones, 87% of which are singletons. The sequencing sample was made of peripheral blood. The receptors shown here come from a man between 60 and 75 years old with active COVID-19. Each CDR3 is given without its conserved first and last residue.

J	V	CDR3
TRBJ2-7	TRBV6-5	ASSPLGGAYEQY
TRBJ1-6	TRBV28	ASSFRTGLNSPLH
TRBJ1-2	TRBV5-5	ASNLLLGGGNGYT
TRBJ2-1	TRBV5-1	ASSTDGQGYNEQF
TRBJ1-2	TRBV6-5	ASSPRVGGYT
TRBJ2-1	TRBV9	ASSARGNEQF
TRBJ2-1	TRBV3-1/TRBV3-2	ASSHERGYYNEQF
TRBJ2-1	TRBV11-3	ASSFGTGGSSYNEQF
TRBJ2-3	TRBV2	ASVWGGKDTQY
TRBJ2-1	TRBV9	ASSVGDYYNEQF
TRBJ2-7	TRBV19	ASSQDRAGEQY
TRBJ1-5	TRBV6-1	ASREDRGGNQPQH
TRBJ2-7	TRBV25-1	ASSEYLGGEESYEQY
TRBJ2-1	TRBV11-3	ASSLVAGGDNEQF
TRBJ1-1	TRBV4-2	ASSPGGGGGANTEAF
TRBJ1-5	TRBV20-1	SASESTGANQPQH
TRBJ2-2	TRBV7-2	ASSLPEWGELF
TRBJ1-3	TRBV6-1	ASSEQGRENTIY
TRBJ2-2	TRBV18	ASSPSKAGTGELF
TRBJ2-2	TRBV5-1	ASSPRDRWGSNTGELF
TRBJ1-2	TRBV5-5	ASSYSGVWANYGYT
TRBJ2-7	TRBV7-9	ASSSRTGAHEQY
TRBJ2-4	TRBV6-5	ATKDRLAKNIQY
TRBJ2-5	TRBV7-9	ASSPRRVAQETQY
TRBJ1-3	TRBV6-5	ASTGDRAGNTIY
TRBJ2-2	TRBV7-9	ASRHSGGNTGELF
TRBJ2-2	TRBV6-5	ASSYRQGNAGELF
TRBJ1-3	TRBV6-1	ASSDGGHGNTIY
TRBJ1-6	TRBV29-1	SVGDRGNSPLH
TRBJ1-5	TRBV10-2	ASWNPGQGMTQPQH
TRBJ2-1	TRBV6-5	ASSPDRGAYNEQF
TRBJ2-6	TRBV9	ASSEGQGAYGANVLT
TRBJ2-1	TRBV27	ASSLLNEQF
TRBJ1-2	TRBV29-1	SGRRDAGYT
TRBJ1-2	TRBV7-3	ASSLGGSYGYT
TRBJ2-2	TRBV19	ASSTRTGSTGELF
TRBJ1-1	TRBV14	ASSPRGDRTSEAF
TRBJ1-6	TRBV21-1	ASSKAGQGRNSPLH
TRBJ2-1	TRBV11-1	ASSQRGNYNEQF
TRBJ2-3	TRBV7-6	ASSGDGTTTDTQY
TRBJ1-5	TRBV5-1	ASSPRPGGGGNQPQH
TRBJ2-1	TRBV7-2	ASSFTTAYEQF